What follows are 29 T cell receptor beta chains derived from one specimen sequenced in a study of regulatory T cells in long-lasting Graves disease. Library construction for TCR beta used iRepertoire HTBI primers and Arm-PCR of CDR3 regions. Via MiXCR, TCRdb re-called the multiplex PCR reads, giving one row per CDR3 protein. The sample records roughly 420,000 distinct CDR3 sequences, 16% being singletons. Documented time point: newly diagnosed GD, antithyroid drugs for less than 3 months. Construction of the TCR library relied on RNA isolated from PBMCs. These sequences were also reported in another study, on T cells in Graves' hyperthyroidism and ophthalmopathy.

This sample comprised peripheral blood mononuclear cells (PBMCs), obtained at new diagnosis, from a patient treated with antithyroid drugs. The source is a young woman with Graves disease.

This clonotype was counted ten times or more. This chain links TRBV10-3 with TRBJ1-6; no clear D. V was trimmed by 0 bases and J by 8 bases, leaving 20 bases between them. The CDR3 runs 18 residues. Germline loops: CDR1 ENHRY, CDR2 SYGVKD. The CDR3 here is CAISESQGWKTLDSPLHF. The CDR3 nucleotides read TGTGCCATCAGTGAGTCTCAAGGGTGGAAGACCCTTGATTCACCCCTCCACTTT.

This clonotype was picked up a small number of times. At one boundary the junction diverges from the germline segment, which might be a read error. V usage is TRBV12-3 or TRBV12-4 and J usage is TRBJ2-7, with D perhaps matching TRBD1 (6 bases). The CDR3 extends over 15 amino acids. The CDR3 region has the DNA TGTGCCAGCAGTGGGGGAGACAGGTACTCCCACGAGCAGTACTTC. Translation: CASSGGDRYSHEQYF.

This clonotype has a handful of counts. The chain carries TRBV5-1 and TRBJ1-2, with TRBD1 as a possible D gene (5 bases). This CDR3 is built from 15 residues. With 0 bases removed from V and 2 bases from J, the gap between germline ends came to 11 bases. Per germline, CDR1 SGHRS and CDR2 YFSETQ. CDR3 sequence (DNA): TGCGCCAGCAGCTTGGGGGGCAGTGACAACTATGGCTACACCTTC. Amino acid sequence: CASSLGGSDNYGYTF. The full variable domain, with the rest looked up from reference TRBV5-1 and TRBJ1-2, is KAGVTQTPRYLIKTRGQQVTLSCSPISGHRSVSWYQQTPGQGLQFLFEYFSETQRNKGNFPGRFSGRQFSNSRSEMNVSTLELGDSALYLCASSLGGSDNYGYTFGSGTRLTVV.

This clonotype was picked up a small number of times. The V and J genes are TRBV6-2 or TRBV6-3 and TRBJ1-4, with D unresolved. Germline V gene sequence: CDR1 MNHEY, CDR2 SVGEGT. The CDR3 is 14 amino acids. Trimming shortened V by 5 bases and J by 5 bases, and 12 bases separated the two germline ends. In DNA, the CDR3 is TGTGCCAGCAGTCTCAATTGGGGAAATGAAAAACTGTTTTTT. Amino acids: CASSLNWGNEKLFF.

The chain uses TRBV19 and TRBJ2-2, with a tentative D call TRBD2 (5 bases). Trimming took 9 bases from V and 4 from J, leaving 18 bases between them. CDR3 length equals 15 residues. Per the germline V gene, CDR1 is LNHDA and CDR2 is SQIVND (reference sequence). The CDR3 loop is CASRRTGRGTGELFF. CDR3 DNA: TGTGCCAGCCGTAGGACTGGTCGTGGCACCGGGGAGCTGTTTTTT.

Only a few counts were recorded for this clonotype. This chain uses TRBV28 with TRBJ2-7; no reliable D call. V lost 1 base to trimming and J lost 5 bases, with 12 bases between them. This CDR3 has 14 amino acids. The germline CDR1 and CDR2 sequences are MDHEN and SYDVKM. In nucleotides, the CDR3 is TGTGCCAGCAGTTTATTCGGTAGTACTAACGAGCAGTACTTC. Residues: CASSLFGSTNEQYF. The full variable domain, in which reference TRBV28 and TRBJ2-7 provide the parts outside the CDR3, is DVKVTQSSRYLVKRTGEKVFLECVQDMDHENMFWYRQDPGLGLRLIYFSYDVKMKEKGDIPEGYSVSREKKERFSLILESASTNQTSMYLCASSLFGSTNEQYFGPGTRLTVT.

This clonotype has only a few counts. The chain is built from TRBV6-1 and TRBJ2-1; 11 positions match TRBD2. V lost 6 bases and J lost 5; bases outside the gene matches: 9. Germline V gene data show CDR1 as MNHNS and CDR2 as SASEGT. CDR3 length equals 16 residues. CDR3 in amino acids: CASRRIAGGPHNEQFF. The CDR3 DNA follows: TGTGCCAGCAGACGAATAGCGGGAGGGCCCCACAATGAGCAGTTCTTC.

DNA for the CDR3: TGCAGTGCTAACCGGGACTCCAGCACAGATACGCAGTATTTT. The encoded protein is CSANRDSSTDTQYF. The chain carries TRBV20-1 and TRBJ2-3; D may be TRBD2 (6 bases). This CDR3 is built from 14 residues. CDR1 is DFQATT and CDR2 is SNEGSKA in the germline V gene (reference sequence). Trimming shortened V by 4 bases and J by 0 bases, and 11 bases separated the two germline ends.

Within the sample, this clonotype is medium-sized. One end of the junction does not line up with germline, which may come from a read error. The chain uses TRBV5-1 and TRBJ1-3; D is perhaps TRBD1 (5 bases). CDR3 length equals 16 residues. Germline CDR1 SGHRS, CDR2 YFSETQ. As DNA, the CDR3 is TGTGCCAGCAGCTTGGACACCGACAGTGAAGGAAACACCATATATTTT. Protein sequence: CASSLDTDSEGNTIYF. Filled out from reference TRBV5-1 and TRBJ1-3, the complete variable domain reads KAGVTQTPRYLIKTRGQQVTLSCSPISGHRSVSWYQQTPGQGLQFLFEYFSETQRNKGNFPGRFSGRQFSNSRSEMNVSTLELGDSALYLCASSLDTDSEGNTIYFGEGSWLTVV.

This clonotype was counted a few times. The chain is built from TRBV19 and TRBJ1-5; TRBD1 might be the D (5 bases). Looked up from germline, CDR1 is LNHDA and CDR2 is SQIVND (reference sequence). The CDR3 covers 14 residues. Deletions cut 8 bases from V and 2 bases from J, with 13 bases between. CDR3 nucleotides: TGTGCCAGTGGAGAGGGGCGGCGCAATCAGCCCCAGCATTTT. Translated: CASGEGRRNQPQHF.

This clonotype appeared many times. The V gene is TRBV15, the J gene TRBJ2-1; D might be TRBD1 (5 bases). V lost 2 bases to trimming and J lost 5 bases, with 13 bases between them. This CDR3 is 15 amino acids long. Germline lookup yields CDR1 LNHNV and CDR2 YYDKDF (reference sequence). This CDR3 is CATSRWGDSDNEQFF. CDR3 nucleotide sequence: TGTGCCACCAGCAGATGGGGCGACTCAGACAATGAGCAGTTCTTC.

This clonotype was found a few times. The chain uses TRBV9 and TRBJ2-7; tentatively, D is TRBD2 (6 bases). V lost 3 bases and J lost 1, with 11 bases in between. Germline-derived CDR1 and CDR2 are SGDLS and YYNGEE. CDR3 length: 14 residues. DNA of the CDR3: TGTGCCAGCAGCGAAAGGGACTTTTCCTACGAGCAGTACTTC. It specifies CASSERDFSYEQYF.

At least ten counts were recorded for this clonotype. The CDR3 protein is CAWSGTGYEYF. In nucleotides, the CDR3 is TGTGCCTGGAGTGGCACGGGTTATGAGTACTTC. This rearrangement joins TRBV30 to TRBJ2-4, with D unresolved. Trimming took off 1 base at V and 14 bases at J, with 12 bases between the two ends. The CDR3 sequence is 11 residues long. Germline CDR1 GTSNPN, CDR2 SVGIG (reference sequence).

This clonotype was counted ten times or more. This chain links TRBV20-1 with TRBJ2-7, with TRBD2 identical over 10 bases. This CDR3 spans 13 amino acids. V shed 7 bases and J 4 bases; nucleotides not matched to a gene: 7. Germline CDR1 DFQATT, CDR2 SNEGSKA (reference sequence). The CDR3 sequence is CSVAGLAPYEQYF. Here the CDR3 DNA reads TGCAGTGTCGCGGGACTAGCGCCATACGAGCAGTACTTC.

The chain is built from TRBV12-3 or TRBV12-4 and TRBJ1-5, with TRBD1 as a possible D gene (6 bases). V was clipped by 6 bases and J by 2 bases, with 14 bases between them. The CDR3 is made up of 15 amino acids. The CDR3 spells CASRLQGDGNQPQHF. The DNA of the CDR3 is TGTGCCAGCAGATTACAGGGAGATGGCAATCAGCCCCAGCATTTT.

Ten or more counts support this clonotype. CDR3 loop: CASSPNAYNEQFF. CDR3 DNA sequence: TGTGCCAGCTCACCGAACGCCTACAATGAGCAGTTCTTC. The chain combines TRBV18 with TRBJ2-1, with D unclear. V shed 3 bases and J shed 2 bases, with 5 bases lying between them. This CDR3 is built from 13 residues. CDR1 and CDR2 (germline): KGHSH, LQKENI.

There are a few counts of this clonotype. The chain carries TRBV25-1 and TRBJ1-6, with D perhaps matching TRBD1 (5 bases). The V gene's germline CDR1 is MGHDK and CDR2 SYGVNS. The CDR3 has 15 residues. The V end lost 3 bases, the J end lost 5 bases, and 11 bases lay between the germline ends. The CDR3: CASSDMTADNSPLHF. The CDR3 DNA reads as TGTGCCAGCAGTGACATGACAGCGGATAATTCACCCCTCCACTTT.

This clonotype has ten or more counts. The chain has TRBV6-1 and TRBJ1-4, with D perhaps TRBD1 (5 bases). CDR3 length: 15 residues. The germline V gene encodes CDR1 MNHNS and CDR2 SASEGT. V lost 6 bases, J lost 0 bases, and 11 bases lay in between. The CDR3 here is CASRGGPATNEKLFF. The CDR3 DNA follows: TGTGCCAGCAGGGGGGGACCGGCAACTAATGAAAAACTGTTTTTT.

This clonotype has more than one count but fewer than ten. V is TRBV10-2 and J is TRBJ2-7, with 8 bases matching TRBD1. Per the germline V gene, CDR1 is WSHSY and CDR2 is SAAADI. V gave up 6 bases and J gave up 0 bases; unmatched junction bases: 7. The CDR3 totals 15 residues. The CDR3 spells CASRAGQGNSYEQYF. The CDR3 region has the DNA TGCGCCAGCAGGGCCGGACAGGGAAACTCCTACGAGCAGTACTTC.

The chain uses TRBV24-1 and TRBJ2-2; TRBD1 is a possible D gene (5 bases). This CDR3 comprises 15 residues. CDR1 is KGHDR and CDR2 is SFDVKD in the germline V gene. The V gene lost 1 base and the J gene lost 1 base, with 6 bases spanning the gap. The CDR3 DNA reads TGTGCCACCAGTGATTTCACAGGGAACACCGGGGAGCTGTTTTTT. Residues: CATSDFTGNTGELFF.

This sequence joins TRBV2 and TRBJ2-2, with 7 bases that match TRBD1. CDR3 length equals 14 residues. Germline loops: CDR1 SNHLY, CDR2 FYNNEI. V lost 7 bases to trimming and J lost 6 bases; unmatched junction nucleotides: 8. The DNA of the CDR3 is TGTGCCAGCATGGACAGGAGTTTGGCCGGGGAGCTGTTTTTT. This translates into CASMDRSLAGELFF.

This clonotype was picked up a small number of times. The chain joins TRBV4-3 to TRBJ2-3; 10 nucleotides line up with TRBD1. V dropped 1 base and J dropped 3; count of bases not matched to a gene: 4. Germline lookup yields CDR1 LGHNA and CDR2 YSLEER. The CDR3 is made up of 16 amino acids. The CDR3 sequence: CASSQGDRGSTDTQYF. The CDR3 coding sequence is TGCGCCAGCAGCCAAGGGGACAGGGGTTCGACAGATACGCAGTATTTT.

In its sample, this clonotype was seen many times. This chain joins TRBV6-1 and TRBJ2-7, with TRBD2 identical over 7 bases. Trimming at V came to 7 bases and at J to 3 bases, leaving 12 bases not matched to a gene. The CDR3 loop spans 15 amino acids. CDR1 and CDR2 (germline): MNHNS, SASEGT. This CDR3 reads CASNPSAGAYYEQYF. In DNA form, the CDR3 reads TGTGCCAGCAACCCCTCGGCGGGAGCTTACTACGAGCAGTACTTC.

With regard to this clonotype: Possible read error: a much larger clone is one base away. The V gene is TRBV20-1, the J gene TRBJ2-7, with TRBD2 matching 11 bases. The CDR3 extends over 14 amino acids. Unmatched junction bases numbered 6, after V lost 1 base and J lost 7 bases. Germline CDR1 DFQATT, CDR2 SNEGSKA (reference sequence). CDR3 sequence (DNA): TGCAGTGCTAGAGCTAGCGGGGGGTCTAGTGAGCAGTACTTC. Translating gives CSARASGGSSEQYF.

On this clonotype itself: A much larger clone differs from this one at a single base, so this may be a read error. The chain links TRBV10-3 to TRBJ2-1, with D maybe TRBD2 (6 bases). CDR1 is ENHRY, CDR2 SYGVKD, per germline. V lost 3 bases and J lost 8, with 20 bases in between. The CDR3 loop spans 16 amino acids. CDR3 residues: CAISDSREDNVDEQFF. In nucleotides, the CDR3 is TGTGCCATCAGTGATTCGCGGGAAGATAACGTAGATGAGCAGTTCTTC.

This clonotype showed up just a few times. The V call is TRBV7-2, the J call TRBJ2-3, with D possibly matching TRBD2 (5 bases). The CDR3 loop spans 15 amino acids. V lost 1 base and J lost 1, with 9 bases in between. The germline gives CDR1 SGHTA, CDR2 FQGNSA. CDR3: CASSLGGKGTDTQYF. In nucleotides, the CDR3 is TGTGCCAGCAGCTTAGGAGGGAAGGGCACAGATACGCAGTATTTT.

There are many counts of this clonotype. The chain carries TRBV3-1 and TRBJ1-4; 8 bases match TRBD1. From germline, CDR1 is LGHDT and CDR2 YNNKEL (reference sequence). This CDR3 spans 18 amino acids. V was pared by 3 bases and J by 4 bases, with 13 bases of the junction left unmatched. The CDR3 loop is CASSHLTAGQVDNEKLFF. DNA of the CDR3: TGTGCCAGCAGCCACTTAACTGCGGGACAGGTCGATAATGAAAAACTGTTTTTT.

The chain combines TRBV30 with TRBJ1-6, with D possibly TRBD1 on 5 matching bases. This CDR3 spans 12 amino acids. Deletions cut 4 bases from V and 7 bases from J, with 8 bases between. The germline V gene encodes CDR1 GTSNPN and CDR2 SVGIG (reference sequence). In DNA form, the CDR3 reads TGTGCCTGGAAGAGGGGAAATTCACCCCTCCACTTT. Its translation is CAWKRGNSPLHF.

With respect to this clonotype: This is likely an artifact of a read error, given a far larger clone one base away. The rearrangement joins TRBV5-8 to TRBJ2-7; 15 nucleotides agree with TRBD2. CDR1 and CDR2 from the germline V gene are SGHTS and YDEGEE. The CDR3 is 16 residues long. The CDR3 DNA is TGCGCCAGCAGCTTAAGACGGACTAGCGGGAGGGGCGAGCCGTACTTC. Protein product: CASSLRRTSGRGEPYF.